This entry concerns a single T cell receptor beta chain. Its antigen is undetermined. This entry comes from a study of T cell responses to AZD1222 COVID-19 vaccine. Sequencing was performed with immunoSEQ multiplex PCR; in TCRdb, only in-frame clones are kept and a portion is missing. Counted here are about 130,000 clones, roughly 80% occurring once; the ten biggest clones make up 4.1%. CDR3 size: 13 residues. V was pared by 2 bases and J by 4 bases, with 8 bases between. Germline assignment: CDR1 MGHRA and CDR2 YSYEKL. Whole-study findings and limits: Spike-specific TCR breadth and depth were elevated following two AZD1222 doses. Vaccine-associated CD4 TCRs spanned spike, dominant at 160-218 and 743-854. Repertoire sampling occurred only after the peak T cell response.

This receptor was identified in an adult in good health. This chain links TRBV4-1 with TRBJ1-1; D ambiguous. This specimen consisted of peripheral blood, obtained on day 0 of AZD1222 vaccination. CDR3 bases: TGCGCCAGCAGCCAAACCCGGGGCACTGAAGCTTTCTTT. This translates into CASSQTRGTEAFF.